Below, 11 T cell receptor beta chains from the same sample are listed, as sequenced in a study of cytomegalovirus exposure and HLA in healthy donors. The PCR had 60 Vbeta and 13 Jbeta primers. Libraries were prepared by immunoSEQ multiplex PCR; TCRdb keeps only in-frame clonotypes and omits some of them. In the table there are under 200,000 clones, around 77% of which are singletons. Sequencing was done on a sample of PBMCs. The receptor source for this set is a man aged 50 to 59 in good health and CMV-seropositive.

The rearrangement joins TRBV6-5 to TRBJ1-5; 9 nucleotides line up with TRBD1. This CDR3 spans 15 amino acids. CDR1 MNHEY and CDR2 SVGAGI come from the germline V gene. With V trimmed by 7 bases and J by 5 bases, 9 bases remained unmatched. The DNA of the CDR3 is TGTGCCAGCACTCACAGGGGGCGGCAGGATCAGCCCCAGCATTTT. Translation: CASTHRGRQDQPQHF.

The chain has TRBV6-4 and TRBJ1-6, with TRBD1 identical over 8 bases. The CDR3 has 15 residues. Per germline, CDR1 MRHNA and CDR2 SNTAGT. The J segment lost 10 bases and the V segment lost 5 bases, leaving 10 bases of the junction unmatched. CDR3 nucleotides: TGTGCCAGCAGTCAGGGGGCTGGGGTTCAATCACCCCTCCACTTT. Residues: CASSQGAGVQSPLHF.

The gene calls are TRBV7-9 and TRBJ1-4; 10 bases map to TRBD1. V trimming: 2 bases; J trimming: 5 bases; junction bases outside the gene matches: 5. There are 16 residues in the CDR3. Germline V gene lookup returns CDR1 SEHNR and CDR2 FQNEAQ (reference sequence). The CDR3 is CASSLSLTGGNEKLFF. CDR3 nucleotides: TGTGCCAGCAGCTTATCCCTGACAGGGGGCAATGAAAAACTGTTTTTT.

The V and J genes are TRBV7-2 and TRBJ2-7; 12 nucleotides agree with TRBD2. Germline V gene sequence: CDR1 SGHTA, CDR2 FQGNSA. The V segment lost 3 bases and the J segment 5 bases; nucleotides outside the gene matches: 8. This CDR3 region has 16 residues. Written as DNA, the CDR3 is TGTGCCAGCAGCTTTGGGCTAGCGGGGGGGCAGGACGAGCAGTACTTC. Amino acids: CASSFGLAGGQDEQYF.

The chain couples TRBV5-6 to TRBJ2-3; 14 bases align to TRBD2. Germline V gene lookup returns CDR1 SGHDT and CDR2 YYEEEE. CDR3 size: 17 residues. V lost 4 bases and J lost 6; bases outside the gene matches: 10. The CDR3 DNA reads TGTGCCAGCAGCACCCGGACTAGCGGGGGGAATAGGGATACGCAGTATTTT. This codes for CASSTRTSGGNRDTQYF.

The V call is TRBV19, the J call TRBJ1-5; 9 nucleotides align to TRBD1. Germline assignment: CDR1 LNHDA and CDR2 SQIVND (reference sequence). The V and J ends lost 4 bases and 7 bases, in that order; junction bases with no gene match: 8. The CDR3 contains 15 residues. The CDR3 DNA reads TGTGCCAGTAGTACTAGGACAGGGGAACACCAGCCCCAGCATTTT. Translated: CASSTRTGEHQPQHF. The full variable domain, in which reference TRBV19 and TRBJ1-5 provide the parts outside the CDR3, is DGGITQSPKYLFRKEGQNVTLSCEQNLNHDAMYWYRQDPGQGLRLIYYSQIVNDFQKGDIAEGYSVSREKKESFPLTVTSAQKNPTAFYLCASSTRTGEHQPQHFGDGTRLSIL.

The chain recombines TRBV6-5 with TRBJ2-5; maybe TRBD2 (5 bases). The V gene lost 2 bases and the J gene lost 5 bases, with 12 bases spanning the gap. The CDR3 is made up of 14 amino acids. Germline-derived CDR1 and CDR2 are MNHEY and SVGAGI. The CDR3 loop is CASSYGLPPETQYF. CDR3 coding DNA: TGTGCCAGCAGTTACGGACTTCCCCCGGAGACCCAGTACTTC.

The chain couples TRBV4-1 to TRBJ2-3; 11 nucleotides align to TRBD2. From germline, CDR1 is MGHRA and CDR2 YSYEKL. J was trimmed by 3 bases and V by 5 bases; bases with no gene match: 7. The CDR3 consists of 16 residues. CDR3 bases: TGCGCCAGCAGCTACTATACTAGCGGGGGTACAGATACGCAGTATTTT. This gives the protein CASSYYTSGGTDTQYF.

This chain connects TRBV7-2 to TRBJ1-1; 11 bases are a match to TRBD1. This CDR3 spans 18 amino acids. Germline V gives CDR1 SGHTA, CDR2 FQGNSA. The V segment lost 1 base and the J segment 2 bases; nucleotides outside the gene matches: 9. The CDR3 loop is CASSLVRTGGIFNTEAFF. The CDR3 coding sequence is TGTGCCAGCAGCTTAGTTAGGACAGGGGGCATTTTCAACACTGAAGCTTTCTTT.

The genes are TRBV5-1 and TRBJ2-3; tentative D call: TRBD2 (5 bases). The CDR3 is made up of 14 amino acids. Trimming shortened V by 3 bases and J by 5 bases, and 13 bases separated the two germline ends. Germline lookup yields CDR1 SGHRS and CDR2 YFSETQ. The CDR3 DNA reads TGCGCCAGCAGCTCGAGGGTAGGTGTAGATACGCAGTATTTT. Translation: CASSSRVGVDTQYF.

This chain uses TRBV7-9 with TRBJ2-7; D is perhaps TRBD2 (7 bases). The CDR3 loop spans 14 amino acids. Germline loops: CDR1 SEHNR, CDR2 FQNEAQ (reference sequence). V was cut by 5 bases and J by 3 bases, with 14 bases left in between. The CDR3 here is CASSKGGASYEQYF. The CDR3 region has the DNA TGTGCCAGCAGCAAAGGGGGGGCCAGCTACGAGCAGTACTTC.